The sequence of this T cell receptor beta chain was determined in a study of shared clonotypes between healthy human individuals. Study details: Three CD4 naive, three CD4 memory, two CD8 naive and one CD8 memory plate were used per donor.

The CDR3 has 14 amino acids. Germline V gene sequence: CDR1 SGHRS, CDR2 YFSETQ. The V gene end was trimmed by 7 bases and the J gene end by 5 bases; junction bases not matched to a gene: 4. Produced via immunoSEQ multiplex PCR; TCRdb's table is partial and in-frame only. The sample yields more than 2 million clones, around 95% seen once. The sequencing input was naive CD4+ T cells sorted from blood. Specified subset: CD45RA+ positively selected. The clonotype was recovered from a man aged 18-30 years in good health. The rearrangement uses TRBV5-1 and TRBJ2-1; 12 bases agree with TRBD2. The CDR3 coding sequence is TGCGCCAGCCGGACTAGCGGGATCCACAATGAGCAGTTCTTC. It specifies CASRTSGIHNEQFF.